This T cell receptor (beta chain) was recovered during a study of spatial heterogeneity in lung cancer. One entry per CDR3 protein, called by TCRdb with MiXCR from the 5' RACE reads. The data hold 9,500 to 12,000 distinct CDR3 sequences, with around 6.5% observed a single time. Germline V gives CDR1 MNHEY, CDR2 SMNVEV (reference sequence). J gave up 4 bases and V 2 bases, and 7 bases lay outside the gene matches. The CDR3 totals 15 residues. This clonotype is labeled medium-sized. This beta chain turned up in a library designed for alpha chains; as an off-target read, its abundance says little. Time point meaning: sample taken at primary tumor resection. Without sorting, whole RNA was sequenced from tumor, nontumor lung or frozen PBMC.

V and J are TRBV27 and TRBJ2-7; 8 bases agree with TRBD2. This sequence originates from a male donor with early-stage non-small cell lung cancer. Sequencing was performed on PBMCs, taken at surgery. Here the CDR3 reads CASSLAGGAGYEQYF. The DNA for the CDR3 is TGTGCCAGCAGTTTAGCCGGGGGGGCTGGTTACGAGCAGTACTTC.